The rows below give T cell receptor beta chains drawn from one sample of a study of cytomegalovirus exposure and HLA in healthy donors. Profiling relied on immunoSEQ multiplex PCR, and the TCRdb table lists in-frame clones only, not all of them. Of over 150,000 clones listed, around 82% are singletons. Source material: PBMCs. Receptors were obtained from a woman aged 45 to 65 in good health and CMV-seropositive. Both conserved end residues are part of each CDR3. The order of the fields is D gene, J gene, V gene, CDR3 protein. The D gene is left open where the match is weak.

d_call: NA
j_call: TRBJ1-2
v_call: TRBV5-4
cdr3_aa: CASSSRGNYGYTF

d_call: NA
j_call: TRBJ1-6
v_call: TRBV18
cdr3_aa: CASSQSSYNSPLHF

d_call: TRBD1
j_call: TRBJ1-5
v_call: TRBV2
cdr3_aa: CASSVDRVDNQPQHF

d_call: TRBD1
j_call: TRBJ1-6
v_call: TRBV7-9
cdr3_aa: CASRSGTGGNSPLHF

d_call: TRBD2
j_call: TRBJ2-3
v_call: TRBV5-1
cdr3_aa: CASTSSGGFTDTQYF

d_call: NA
j_call: TRBJ2-5
v_call: TRBV4-2
cdr3_aa: CASSQPQAQETQYF

d_call: TRBD1
j_call: TRBJ1-5
v_call: TRBV2
cdr3_aa: CASSAGTGGRQPQHF

d_call: NA
j_call: TRBJ1-6
v_call: TRBV10-3
cdr3_aa: CAISAHGGLSPLHF

d_call: NA
j_call: TRBJ1-5
v_call: TRBV6-1
cdr3_aa: CASSGQSNQPQHF

d_call: NA
j_call: TRBJ1-5
v_call: TRBV30
cdr3_aa: CAWKNQDNQPQHF

d_call: NA
j_call: TRBJ1-1
v_call: TRBV11-1
cdr3_aa: CASSLVRDTEAFF

d_call: TRBD2
j_call: TRBJ2-5
v_call: TRBV19
cdr3_aa: CASSIDGPGLLQETQYF

d_call: TRBD2
j_call: TRBJ2-2
v_call: TRBV9
cdr3_aa: CASSVVAGGENTGELFF

d_call: TRBD1
j_call: TRBJ1-2
v_call: TRBV10-3
cdr3_aa: CAISRTGFFYGSTNYGYTF

d_call: TRBD2
j_call: TRBJ2-3
v_call: TRBV2
cdr3_aa: CASRGAGARDTQYF